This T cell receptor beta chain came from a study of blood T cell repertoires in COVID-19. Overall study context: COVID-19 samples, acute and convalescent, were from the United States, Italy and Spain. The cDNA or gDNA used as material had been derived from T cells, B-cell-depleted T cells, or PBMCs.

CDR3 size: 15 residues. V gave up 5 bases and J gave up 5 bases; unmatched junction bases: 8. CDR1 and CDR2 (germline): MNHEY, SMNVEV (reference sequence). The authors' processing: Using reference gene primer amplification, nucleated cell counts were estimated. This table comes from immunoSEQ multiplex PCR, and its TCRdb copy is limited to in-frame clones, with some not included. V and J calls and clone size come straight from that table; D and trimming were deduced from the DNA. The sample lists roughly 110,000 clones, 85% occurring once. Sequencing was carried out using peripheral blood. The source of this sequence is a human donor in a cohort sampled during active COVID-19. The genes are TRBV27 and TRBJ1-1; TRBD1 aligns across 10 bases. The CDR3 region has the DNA TGTGCCAGCAGTCCCCCGGGACAGGGGTGGACTGAAGCTTTCTTT. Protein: CASSPPGQGWTEAFF.